This paragraph reports one TCR beta chain. The entry originates in a study of blood T cell repertoires in COVID-19. Study-wide context: The United States, Italy and Spain supplied acute and convalescent COVID-19 samples. Sources were T cells, B-cell-depleted T cells, or PBMCs; the material itself was cDNA or gDNA.

Under the authors' procedure: Using reference gene primer amplification, nucleated cell counts were estimated. Here immunoSEQ multiplex PCR was the method, and the copy in TCRdb shows in-frame clones only, minus some. V and J calls and clone size are those listed in that table; D and trimming were worked out from the DNA. This sample has 200,000 to 300,000 clones, with roughly 90% found just once. This TCR was recovered from a human donor in a cohort sampled during active COVID-19. Material for sequencing was peripheral blood.

CDR3 amino acids: CASSLGSDEQYF. The CDR3 nucleotides are TGCGCCAGCAGCCTGGGTTCGGACGAGCAGTACTTC. The chain combines TRBV5-1 with TRBJ2-7; D is undetermined. V was trimmed by 4 bases and J by 5 bases, leaving 10 bases between them. The CDR3 extends over 12 amino acids. Germline CDR1 is SGHRS and CDR2 is YFSETQ.